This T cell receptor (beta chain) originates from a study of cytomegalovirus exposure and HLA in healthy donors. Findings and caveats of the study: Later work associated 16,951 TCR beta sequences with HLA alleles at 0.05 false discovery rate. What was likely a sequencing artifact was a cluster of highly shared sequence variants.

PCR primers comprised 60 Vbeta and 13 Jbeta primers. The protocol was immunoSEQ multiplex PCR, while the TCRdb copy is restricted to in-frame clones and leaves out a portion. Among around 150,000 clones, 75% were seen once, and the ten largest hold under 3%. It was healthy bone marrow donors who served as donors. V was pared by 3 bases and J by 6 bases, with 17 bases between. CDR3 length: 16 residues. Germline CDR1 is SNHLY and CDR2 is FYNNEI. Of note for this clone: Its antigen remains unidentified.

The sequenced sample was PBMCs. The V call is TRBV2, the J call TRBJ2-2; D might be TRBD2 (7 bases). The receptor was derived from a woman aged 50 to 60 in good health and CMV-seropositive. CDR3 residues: CASSDLAGAGAGELFF. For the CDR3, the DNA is TGTGCCAGCAGTGATTTGGCGGGGGCCGGGGCCGGGGAGCTGTTTTTT. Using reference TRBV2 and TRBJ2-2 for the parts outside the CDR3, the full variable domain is EPEVTQTPSHQVTQMGQEVILRCVPISNHLYFYWYRQILGQKVEFLVSFYNNEISEKSEIFDDQFSVERPDGSNFTLKIRSTKLEDSAMYFCASSDLAGAGAGELFFGEGSRLTVL.